This entry lists 5 T cell receptor beta chains sequenced from one sample in a study of cytomegalovirus exposure and HLA in healthy donors. In the PCR, 60 Vbeta and 13 Jbeta primers were used. TCRdb keeps only in-frame clones here, not all; method: immunoSEQ multiplex PCR. The sample totals about 70,000 clones. The sequenced sample was PBMCs. These receptors all come from a female donor in good health and CMV-seropositive.

The rearrangement links TRBV7-9 to TRBJ2-3; D remains ambiguous. Per germline, CDR1 SEHNR and CDR2 FQNEAQ (reference sequence). CDR3 length equals 15 residues. The V end was cut by 2 bases, the J end by 5 bases, with 14 bases between. The CDR3 nucleotides are TGTGCCAGCAGCTTATTGCCTTTTCGAGGAGATACGCAGTATTTT. This encodes CASSLLPFRGDTQYF.

V is TRBV2 and J is TRBJ2-5; possibly TRBD2 for D (5 bases). The V end lost 4 bases, the J end lost 4 bases, and 16 bases lay between the germline ends. Germline V gives CDR1 SNHLY, CDR2 FYNNEI. The CDR3 consists of 15 residues. CDR3 sequence: CASSGERNKVETQYF. CDR3 nucleotides: TGTGCCAGCAGTGGGGAGCGGAATAAGGTAGAGACCCAGTACTTC.

The chain couples TRBV5-1 to TRBJ2-1, with 8 bases aligning to TRBD1. V lost 0 bases and J lost 1; bases outside the gene matches: 3. Looked up from germline, CDR1 is SGHRS and CDR2 is YFSETQ. This CDR3 comprises 16 residues. CDR3 region: CASSLGRGLSYNEQFF. The CDR3 bases are TGCGCCAGCAGCTTGGGCAGGGGGCTATCCTACAATGAGCAGTTCTTC.

The genes are TRBV4-1 and TRBJ2-7; TRBD2 aligns across 12 bases. CDR1 is MGHRA, CDR2 YSYEKL, per germline. The ends lost 4 bases at V and 4 bases at J; junction bases unmatched: 8. This CDR3 comprises 16 residues. The CDR3 region has the DNA TGCGCCAGCAGCCGCCAGACTAGCGGGAGTAGGTACGAGCAGTACTTC. Protein: CASSRQTSGSRYEQYF.

This chain connects TRBV5-1 to TRBJ2-3, with 11 bases identical to TRBD2. Germline V gene lookup returns CDR1 SGHRS and CDR2 YFSETQ. The trim removed 0 bases at V and 2 bases at J, leaving 17 bases unmatched. The CDR3 has 21 residues. As DNA, the CDR3 is TGCGCCAGCAGCTTGGGCCGGAAGACTAGCGGGGACGAAACCTTCACAGATACGCAGTATTTT. Translated: CASSLGRKTSGDETFTDTQYF. Filled out from reference TRBV5-1 and TRBJ2-3, the complete variable domain reads KAGVTQTPRYLIKTRGQQVTLSCSPISGHRSVSWYQQTPGQGLQFLFEYFSETQRNKGNFPGRFSGRQFSNSRSEMNVSTLELGDSALYLCASSLGRKTSGDETFTDTQYFGPGTRLTVL.